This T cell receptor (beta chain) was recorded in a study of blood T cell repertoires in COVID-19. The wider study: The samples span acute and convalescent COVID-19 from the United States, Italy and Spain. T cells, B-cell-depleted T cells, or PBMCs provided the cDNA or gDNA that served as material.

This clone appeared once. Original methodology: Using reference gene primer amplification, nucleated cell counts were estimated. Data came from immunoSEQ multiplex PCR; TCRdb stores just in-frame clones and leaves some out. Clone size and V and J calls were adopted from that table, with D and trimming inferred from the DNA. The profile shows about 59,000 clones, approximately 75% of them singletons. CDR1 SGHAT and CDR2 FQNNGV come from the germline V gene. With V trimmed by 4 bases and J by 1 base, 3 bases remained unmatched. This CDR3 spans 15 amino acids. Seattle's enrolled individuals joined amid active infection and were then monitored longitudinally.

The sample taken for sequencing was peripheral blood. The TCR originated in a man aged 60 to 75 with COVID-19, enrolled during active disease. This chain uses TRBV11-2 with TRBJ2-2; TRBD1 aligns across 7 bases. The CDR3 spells CASSSRDRNTGELFF. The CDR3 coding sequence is TGTGCCAGCAGCTCCCGGGACAGGAACACCGGGGAGCTGTTTTTT.